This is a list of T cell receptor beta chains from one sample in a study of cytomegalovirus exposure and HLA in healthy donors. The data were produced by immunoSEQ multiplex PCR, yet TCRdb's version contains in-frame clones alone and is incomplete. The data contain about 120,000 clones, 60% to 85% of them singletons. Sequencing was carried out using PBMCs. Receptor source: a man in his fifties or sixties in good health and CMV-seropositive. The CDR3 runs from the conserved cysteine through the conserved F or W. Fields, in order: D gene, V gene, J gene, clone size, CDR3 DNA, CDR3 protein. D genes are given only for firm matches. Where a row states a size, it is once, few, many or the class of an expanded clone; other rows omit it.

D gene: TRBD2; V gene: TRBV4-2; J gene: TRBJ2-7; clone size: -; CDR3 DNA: TGTGCCAGCAGCCAAGCGCGGGAGGACGAGCAGTACTTC; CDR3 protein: CASSQAREDEQYF
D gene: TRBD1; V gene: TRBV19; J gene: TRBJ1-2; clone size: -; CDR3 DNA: TGTGCCAGTAGTTTTCGGACAGGGGACGGCTACACCTTC; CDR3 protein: CASSFRTGDGYTF
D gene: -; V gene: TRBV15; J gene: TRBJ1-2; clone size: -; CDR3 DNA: TGTGCCACCAGCAGAGATTTCGTCGGGGATGGCTACACCTTC; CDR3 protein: CATSRDFVGDGYTF
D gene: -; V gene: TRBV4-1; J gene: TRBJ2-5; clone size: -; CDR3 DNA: TGCGCCAGCAGCCAAGATGCCCGCCACAAAGAGACCCAGTACTTC; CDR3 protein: CASSQDARHKETQYF
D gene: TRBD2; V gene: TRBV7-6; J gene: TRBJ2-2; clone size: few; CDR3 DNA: TGTGCCAGCAGCTCTGACTTCGCAACCGGGACTAGTTCCGGGGAGCTGTTTTTT; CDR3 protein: CASSSDFATGTSSGELFF
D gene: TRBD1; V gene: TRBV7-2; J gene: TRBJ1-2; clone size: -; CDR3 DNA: TGTGCCAGCAGCGGGTGGACAGGTCCTAACTATGGCTACACCTTC; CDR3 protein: CASSGWTGPNYGYTF
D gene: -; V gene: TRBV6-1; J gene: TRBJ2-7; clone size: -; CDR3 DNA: TGTGCCAGCAGTTTACAGTCGGCATCCTACGAGCAGTACTTC; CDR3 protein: CASSLQSASYEQYF
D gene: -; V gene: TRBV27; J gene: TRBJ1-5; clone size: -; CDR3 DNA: TGTGCCAGCAGTGACCTAGGAACCAATCAGCCCCAGCATTTT; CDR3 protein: CASSDLGTNQPQHF
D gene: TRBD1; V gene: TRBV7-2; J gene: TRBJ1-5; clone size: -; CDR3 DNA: TGTGCCAGCAGCTTGACAGGGACGTCTTCCAATCAGCCCCAGCATTTT; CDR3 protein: CASSLTGTSSNQPQHF
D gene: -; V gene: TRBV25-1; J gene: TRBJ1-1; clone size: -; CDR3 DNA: TGTGCCAGCGCCCCGCCCGGATTCCGAGGCACTGAAGCTTTCTTT; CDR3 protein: CASAPPGFRGTEAFF
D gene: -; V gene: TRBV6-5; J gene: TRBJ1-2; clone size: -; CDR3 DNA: TGTGCCAGCAGTTACTCGAACCAGGGATCTAACTATGGCTACACCTTC; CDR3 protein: CASSYSNQGSNYGYTF
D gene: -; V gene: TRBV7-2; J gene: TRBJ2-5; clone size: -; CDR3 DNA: TGTGCCAGCAGCCCCGGGCGGGACGGTCGAGAGACCCAGTACTTC; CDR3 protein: CASSPGRDGRETQYF